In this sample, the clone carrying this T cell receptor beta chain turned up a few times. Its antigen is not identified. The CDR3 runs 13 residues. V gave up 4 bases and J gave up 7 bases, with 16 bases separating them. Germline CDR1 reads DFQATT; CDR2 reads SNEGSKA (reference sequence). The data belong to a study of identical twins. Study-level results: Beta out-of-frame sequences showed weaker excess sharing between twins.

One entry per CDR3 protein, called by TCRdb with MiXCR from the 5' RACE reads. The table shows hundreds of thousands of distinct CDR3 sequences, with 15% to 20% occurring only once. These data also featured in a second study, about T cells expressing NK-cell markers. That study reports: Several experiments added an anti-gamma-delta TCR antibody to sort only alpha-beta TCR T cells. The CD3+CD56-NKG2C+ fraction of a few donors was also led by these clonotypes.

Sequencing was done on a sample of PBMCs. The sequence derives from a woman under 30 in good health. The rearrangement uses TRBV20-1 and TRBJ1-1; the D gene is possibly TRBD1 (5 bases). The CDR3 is CSANPSLQDEAFF. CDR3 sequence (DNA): TGCAGTGCTAACCCTAGCTTACAGGATGAAGCTTTCTTT.